The present TCR beta chain was sequenced within a study of cytomegalovirus exposure and HLA in healthy donors. Study summary: The study's early data release held about 77 million unique TCRs from HLA-typed donors. Study observations and caveats: Some TCR beta chains (roughly 160 of them) were listed as cytomegalovirus-associated. In all likelihood, a cluster of highly shared sequence variants was a sequencing artifact.

On this clone itself: Its antigen is unidentified.

A multiplex PCR was run with 60 Vbeta primers and 13 Jbeta primers. Profiling relied on immunoSEQ multiplex PCR, and the TCRdb table lists in-frame clones only, not all of them. This table has some 150,000 clones, 80% to 90% appearing once. Sequencing was carried out using PBMCs. The source is a man aged 50 to 60 in good health and CMV-seropositive.

The CDR3 is CASSPGTLFTYEQYF. The CDR3 nucleotides read TGTGCCAGCAGCCCGGGGACACTCTTTACCTACGAGCAGTACTTC. The chain recombines TRBV6-5 with TRBJ2-7; D might be TRBD1 (6 bases). Deletions cut 6 bases from V and 2 bases from J, with 17 bases between. The CDR3 length is 15 residues. The germline gives CDR1 MNHEY, CDR2 SVGAGI.